A single sample is the source of the 5 T cell receptor beta chains below, sequenced in a study of OX40 agonist ivuxolimab in advanced cancers. The library relied on the immunoSEQ multiplex PCR assay. This is the immuneACCESS table as TCRdb keeps it, with only in-frame sequences that have V and J called. A part of the clones is gone; compared with another copy, unresolved V genes explain less than half, and the rest is unexplained. The sample has 55,000 to 70,000 clones on record, 92% of them singletons. Over 6% of the sample is held by the ten biggest clonotypes. The sample was CD4+ or CD8+ T cells sorted from blood, taken in a trial of the OX40 agonist ivuxolimab. All receptors derive from an adult with an advanced solid tumor such as melanoma, head and neck, liver or kidney cancer.

The chain recombines TRBV11-2 with TRBJ1-5; TRBD1 might be the D (6 bases). From germline, CDR1 is SGHAT and CDR2 FQNNGV. This CDR3 is 15 amino acids long. V was cut by 5 bases and J by 1 base, with 12 bases left in between. CDR3 in amino acids: CASSPHRESNQPQHF. Written as DNA, the CDR3 is TGTGCCAGCAGCCCCCACAGGGAAAGCAATCAGCCCCAGCATTTT.

This chain connects TRBV2 to TRBJ1-6; 7 bases agree with TRBD1. Trimming took 6 bases from V and 4 from J; bases not matched to a gene: 9. From germline, CDR1 is SNHLY and CDR2 FYNNEI. The CDR3 contains 16 residues. CDR3 DNA: TGTGCCAGCAGCGACAGGGACCGTTTTTATAATTCACCCCTCCACTTT. It codes for CASSDRDRFYNSPLHF.

The V gene is TRBV14, the J gene TRBJ2-3; TRBD2 agrees at 7 bases. The CDR3 covers 16 residues. Germline lookup yields CDR1 SGHDN and CDR2 FVKESK. Trimming removed 4 bases from V and 2 bases from J; junction bases left unmatched: 9. The CDR3 DNA follows: TGTGCCAGCAGCCCGAGCGGGGTCCGCTACACAGATACGCAGTATTTT. Protein product: CASSPSGVRYTDTQYF.

The CDR3 reads CASSLGTEQYF. The CDR3 region has the DNA TGTGCCAGCAGCTTAGGGACAGAGCAGTACTTC. The chain joins TRBV7-9 to TRBJ2-7; TRBD1 might be the D (5 bases). The CDR3 contains 11 residues. The germline CDR1 and CDR2 sequences are SEHNR and FQNEAQ (reference sequence). V gave up 1 base and J gave up 7 bases, with 5 bases separating them. Supplemented by reference TRBV7-9 and TRBJ2-7, the full variable domain reads DTGVSQNPRHKITKRGQNVTFRCDPISEHNRLYWYRQTLGQGPEFLTYFQNEAQLEKSRLLSDRFSAERPKGSFSTLEIQRTEQGDSAMYLCASSLGTEQYFGPGTRLTVT.

CDR3 in amino acids: CASSPPVVGHTEAFF. The CDR3, as DNA: TGCGCCAGCAGCCCGCCGGTGGTGGGGCACACTGAAGCTTTCTTT. The chain carries TRBV23-1 and TRBJ1-1; a weak D match, TRBD1 (5 bases). TRBV23-1 is an ORF, and what it does is uncertain. The CDR3 sequence is 15 residues long. Trimming took 6 bases from V and 3 from J, leaving 17 bases between them.